The TCR beta chain described here comes from a study of beta chain features in type 1 diabetes. Reverse transcription of all isolated RNA meant that expressed TCRB transcripts were sequenced. The table came from immunoSEQ multiplex PCR; TCRdb's copy has only in-frame clones and leaves some out. The sample lists hundreds of thousands of clones; 13% to 15% were seen once. This CDR3 has 16 residues. Losses at the gene ends were 2 bases for V and 2 bases for J; bases not matched to a gene: 5. Looked up from germline, CDR1 is SGHRS and CDR2 is YFSETQ. The chain couples TRBV5-1 to TRBJ1-5; 9 bases map to TRBD1. The sequenced sample was naive CD4+ T cells from blood. This receptor was identified in a woman between 35 and 50 years old in good health. CDR3 DNA: TGCGCCAGCAGCTTAGGGACAGGGAGTGGCAATCAGCCCCAGCATTTT. It specifies CASSLGTGSGNQPQHF.